Included here is one T cell receptor (beta chain) sequence, with context. The target antigen is unknown. Time point: week 23, last vaccination. A 20-mer mutant IDH1 peptide at 300 ug was injected subcutaneously with topical imiquimod. TCRdb's copy holds only in-frame clones and misses some; the assay was immunoSEQ multiplex PCR. This table holds 60,000 to 100,000 clones, 85% to 90% found once. The data were taken from a study of a mutant IDH1 vaccine in newly diagnosed glioma. Overall study context: Vaccination started 4-6 weeks after radiotherapy alone, or with temozolomide cycles.

Trimming stripped 2 bases from V and 3 bases from J, with 13 bases between. The length of the CDR3 is 16 residues. Germline V lookup: CDR1 MGHDK, CDR2 SYGVNS. V gene TRBV25-1 combines with J gene TRBJ2-2, with D tentatively TRBD1 (7 bases). The TCR originated in a woman between 45 and 60 years old with glioma. The source was PBMCs, collected from a glioma patient whose treatment included an IDH1 peptide vaccine. In DNA, the CDR3 is TGTGCCAGCAGTGAAGTAGGAGGGGGCTACACCGGGGAGCTGTTTTTT. This translates into CASSEVGGGYTGELFF.